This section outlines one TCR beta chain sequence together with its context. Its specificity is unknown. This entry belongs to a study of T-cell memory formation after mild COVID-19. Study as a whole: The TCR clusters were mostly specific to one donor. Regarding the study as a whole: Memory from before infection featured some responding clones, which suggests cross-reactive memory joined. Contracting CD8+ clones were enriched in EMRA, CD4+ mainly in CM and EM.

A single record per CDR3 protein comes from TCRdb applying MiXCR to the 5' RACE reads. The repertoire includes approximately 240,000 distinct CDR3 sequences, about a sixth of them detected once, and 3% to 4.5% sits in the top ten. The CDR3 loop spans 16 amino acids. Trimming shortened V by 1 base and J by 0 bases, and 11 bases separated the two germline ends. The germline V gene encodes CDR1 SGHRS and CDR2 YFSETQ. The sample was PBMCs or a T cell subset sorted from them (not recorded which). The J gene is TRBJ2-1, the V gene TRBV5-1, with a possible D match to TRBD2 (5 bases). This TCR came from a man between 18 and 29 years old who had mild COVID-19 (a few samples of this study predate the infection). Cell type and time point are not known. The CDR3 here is CASSLNGRGSYNEQFF. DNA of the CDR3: TGCGCCAGCAGCTTGAATGGCCGGGGCTCCTACAATGAGCAGTTCTTC.